A single sample is the source of the 30 T cell receptor beta chains below, sequenced in a study of blood T cell repertoires in COVID-19. The method was immunoSEQ multiplex PCR; TCRdb's version includes in-frame clones alone and lacks a portion of them. The table lists about 220,000 clones, around 84% of them singletons. Sequences were obtained from peripheral blood. The receptors shown here come from a woman aged 55 to 70 who had recovered from COVID-19.

The chain joins TRBV2 to TRBJ1-1; 8 nucleotides agree with TRBD1. The length of the CDR3 is 13 residues. Germline CDR1 is SNHLY and CDR2 is FYNNEI. V was pared by 6 bases and J by 8 bases, with 8 bases of the junction left unmatched. The CDR3 spells CASRPTGVGEAFF. The CDR3 nucleotides are TGTGCCAGCAGGCCGACAGGGGTTGGAGAAGCTTTCTTT.

V gene TRBV4-1 combines with J gene TRBJ2-1; 11 bases align to TRBD2. The CDR3 runs 17 residues. Unmatched junction bases numbered 2, after V lost 0 bases and J lost 1 base. Germline CDR1 MGHRA, CDR2 YSYEKL. Written as DNA, the CDR3 is TGCGCCAGCAGCCAAGACACTAGCGGGGGATCCTACAATGAGCAGTTCTTC. Its protein is CASSQDTSGGSYNEQFF.

J is TRBJ2-5 and V is TRBV4-3; perhaps TRBD2 as D (6 bases). V lost 0 bases, J lost 5 bases, and 13 bases lay in between. The CDR3 spans 15 residues. CDR1 and CDR2 from the germline V gene are LGHNA and YSLEER. This CDR3 is CASSQDLVRGETQYF. The CDR3 region has the DNA TGCGCCAGCAGCCAAGATTTAGTCCGGGGGGAGACCCAGTACTTC.

This clone was found once. The chain recombines TRBV4-2 with TRBJ1-3; 9 nucleotides line up with TRBD1. CDR1 is LGHNA, CDR2 YNFKEQ, per germline. J lost 0 bases, V lost 4 bases, and 16 bases had no gene match. This CDR3 spans 20 amino acids. CDR3 DNA: TGTGCCAGCAGCCGTCCGCGGACAGGGGCGCCTGAAATCTCTGGAAACACCATATATTTT. This translates into CASSRPRTGAPEISGNTIYF.

The chain links TRBV11-2 to TRBJ2-3; TRBD2 might be the D (6 bases). Trimming shortened V by 0 bases and J by 6 bases, and 10 bases separated the two germline ends. The V gene's germline CDR1 is SGHAT and CDR2 FQNNGV. The CDR3 loop spans 14 amino acids. The CDR3: CASSLELAADTQYF. Here the CDR3 DNA reads TGTGCCAGCAGCTTAGAACTAGCAGCCGATACGCAGTATTTT.

The chain carries TRBV6-5 and TRBJ2-4, with 7 positions matching TRBD2. Trimming cost V 8 bases and J 2 bases; bases outside gene matches: 9. The CDR3 has 15 amino acids. Germline assignment: CDR1 MNHEY and CDR2 SVGAGI. The CDR3: CASVVGAGTKNIQYF. The CDR3 DNA reads TGTGCCAGCGTTGTGGGAGCGGGGACCAAAAACATTCAGTACTTC.

The chain joins TRBV7-9 to TRBJ2-5; a weak D match, TRBD2 (6 bases). There are 15 residues in the CDR3. Trimming removed 2 bases from V and 5 bases from J, with 15 bases in between. CDR1 is SEHNR and CDR2 is FQNEAQ in the germline V gene (reference sequence). The DNA of the CDR3 is TGTGCCAGCAGCTTACGGCGGGCGGGGATGGAGACCCAGTACTTC. Its protein product is CASSLRRAGMETQYF.

This chain joins TRBV30 and TRBJ1-4, with TRBD1 identical over 12 bases. From germline, CDR1 is GTSNPN and CDR2 SVGIG (reference sequence). The CDR3 is 15 residues long. J lost 6 bases, V lost 3 bases, and 5 bases had no gene match. CDR3: CAWRGQGAAYEKLFF. For the CDR3, the DNA is TGTGCCTGGAGGGGACAGGGGGCGGCATATGAAAAACTGTTTTTT.

For the CDR3, the DNA is TGTGCCAGCAGACTTAACAGGGGCACTGAAGCTTTCTTT. Protein: CASRLNRGTEAFF. V gene TRBV6-6 combines with J gene TRBJ1-1, with TRBD1 matching over 7 bases. Germline loops: CDR1 MNHNY, CDR2 SVGAGI (reference sequence). The length of the CDR3 is 13 residues. Trimming cost V 6 bases and J 4 bases; bases outside gene matches: 5.

This clone was seen a handful of times. The CDR3 DNA is TGTGCCAGCTCACCACCGGGGGGACGTCATAATGAGCAGTTCTTC. Protein: CASSPPGGRHNEQFF. The chain links TRBV18 to TRBJ2-1, with D possibly being TRBD2 (6 bases). V dropped 0 bases and J dropped 7 bases, with 13 bases sitting between them. Germline loops: CDR1 KGHSH, CDR2 LQKENI. This CDR3 is 15 amino acids long.

The sample holds one count of this clone. The V gene is TRBV5-1, the J gene TRBJ2-2; D unclear. This CDR3 has 14 residues. Germline V gives CDR1 SGHRS, CDR2 YFSETQ. Trimming pared 5 bases from V and 2 bases from J, leaving 10 bases between. The CDR3 DNA reads TGCGCCAGCAGTGCAGTCCACAACACCGGGGAGCTGTTTTTT. Translating gives CASSAVHNTGELFF. The full variable domain, rest sourced from reference TRBV5-1 and TRBJ2-2, is KAGVTQTPRYLIKTRGQQVTLSCSPISGHRSVSWYQQTPGQGLQFLFEYFSETQRNKGNFPGRFSGRQFSNSRSEMNVSTLELGDSALYLCASSAVHNTGELFFGEGSRLTVL.

The chain employs TRBV21-1 and TRBJ2-7; the table names TRBD1, a call not compared with the DNA. TRBV21-1 is flagged as a pseudogene. The CDR3 sequence is 16 residues long. The DNA of the CDR3 is TGTGCCAGCAGCAAAAGAGGAGGGACAGGAACCTACGAGCAGTACTTC. Translating it yields CASSKRGGTGTYEQYF.

The chain is built from TRBV7-9 and TRBJ2-4; D possibly corresponds to TRBD2 (5 bases). The CDR3 covers 18 residues. Germline assignment: CDR1 SEHNR and CDR2 FQNEAQ (reference sequence). V was cut by 5 bases and J by 2 bases, with 22 bases left in between. DNA of the CDR3: TGTGCCAGCAGCCCCAAGTGGGGAGAGTCCATAACCAAAAACATTCAGTACTTC. This translates into CASSPKWGESITKNIQYF.

The chain links TRBV9 to TRBJ2-7, with TRBD2 identical over 7 bases. From germline, CDR1 is SGDLS and CDR2 YYNGEE. The ends lost 2 bases at V and 2 bases at J; junction bases unmatched: 4. This CDR3 comprises 14 residues. This CDR3 reads CASSVASGPYEQYF. The CDR3 DNA reads TGTGCCAGCAGCGTGGCTAGCGGCCCCTACGAGCAGTACTTC.

This clone was seen ten or more times. This rearrangement joins TRBV5-5 to TRBJ1-2, with D possibly TRBD1 on 6 matching bases. The V gene's germline CDR1 is SGHKS and CDR2 YYEKEE (reference sequence). Trimming removed 3 bases at V and 5 bases at J, with 11 bases between. The length of the CDR3 is 13 residues. The CDR3 region has the DNA TGTGCCAGCAGCTCCGCAGGGGAATATGGCTACACCTTC. It yields the protein CASSSAGEYGYTF.

V gene TRBV6-1 combines with J gene TRBJ1-3; possibly TRBD1 for D (5 bases). CDR1 and CDR2 from the germline V gene are MNHNS and SASEGT. The V end was cut by 2 bases, the J end by 0 bases, with 8 bases between. CDR3 length: 15 amino acids. CDR3 nucleotides: TGTGCCAGCAGTGAAACCGGGGGCTCTGGAAACACCATATATTTT. Translation: CASSETGGSGNTIYF.

CDR3 in amino acids: CASSWTGPYEQYF. CDR3 coding DNA: TGTGCCAGCAGTTGGACAGGGCCCTACGAGCAGTACTTC. This chain uses TRBV6-2 or TRBV6-3 with TRBJ2-7, with 8 bases identical to TRBD1. J gave up 2 bases and V 4 bases, and 1 base lay outside the gene matches. This CDR3 region has 13 residues. From germline, CDR1 is MNHEY and CDR2 SVGEGT.

This chain links TRBV14 with TRBJ1-4, with TRBD1 identical over 7 bases. The trim removed 5 bases at V and 7 bases at J, leaving 13 bases unmatched. The CDR3 totals 16 residues. Germline CDR1 SGHDN, CDR2 FVKESK. The CDR3 is CASSNTPSTGIEKLFF. The CDR3 DNA reads as TGTGCCAGCAGCAACACCCCGTCGACAGGGATTGAAAAACTGTTTTTT.

This clone appeared a single time. The genes are TRBV30 and TRBJ1-3, with D perhaps TRBD1 (5 bases). The germline CDR1 and CDR2 sequences are GTSNPN and SVGIG (reference sequence). Trimming removed 1 base at V and 8 bases at J, with 9 bases between. The CDR3 has 12 residues. Written as DNA, the CDR3 is TGTGCCTGGAGTGAAGGGGTGTACACCATATATTTT. Amino acids: CAWSEGVYTIYF.

The genes are TRBV18 and TRBJ2-7, with TRBD2 identical over 11 bases. Germline values: CDR1 KGHSH, CDR2 LQKENI. V dropped 3 bases and J dropped 6; count of bases not matched to a gene: 7. CDR3 length: 15 amino acids. CDR3 loop: CASSPRTSGWTEQYF. DNA for the CDR3: TGTGCCAGCTCACCGCGGACTAGCGGGTGGACCGAGCAGTACTTC.

J is TRBJ1-5 and V is TRBV6-2 or TRBV6-3; 10 positions agree with TRBD1. V gave up 2 bases and J gave up 1 base; unmatched junction bases: 8. Germline V lookup: CDR1 MNHEY, CDR2 SVGEGT. This CDR3 contains 18 residues. The CDR3 region is CASSYAGLGQGSNQPQHF. CDR3 sequence (DNA): TGTGCCAGCAGTTACGCTGGTCTGGGACAGGGGAGCAATCAGCCCCAGCATTTT.

V is TRBV12-5 and J is TRBJ2-5; TRBD2 matches at 8 bases. V trimming: 1 base; J trimming: 5 bases; junction bases outside the gene matches: 6. Germline assignment: CDR1 LGHNT and CDR2 FRNRAP. CDR3 length: 15 residues. CDR3 nucleotides: TGTGCTAGTGGTTTGGCCCTAGCGGGCGGTGAGACCCAGTACTTC. Residues: CASGLALAGGETQYF. The whole variable domain, remainder taken from reference TRBV12-5 and TRBJ2-5, is DARVTQTPRHKVTEMGQEVTMRCQPILGHNTVFWYRQTMMQGLELLAYFRNRAPLDDSGMPKDRFSAEMPDATLATLKIQPSEPRDSAVYFCASGLALAGGETQYFGPGTRLLVL.

The V and J genes are TRBV5-1 and TRBJ2-2, with 7 positions matching TRBD1. Per the germline V gene, CDR1 is SGHRS and CDR2 is YFSETQ. The ends lost 3 bases at V and 1 base at J; junction bases unmatched: 3. This CDR3 is 15 amino acids long. CDR3 loop: CASSSGQLNTGELFF. The CDR3 region has the DNA TGCGCCAGCAGCTCGGGACAGCTGAACACCGGGGAGCTGTTTTTT.

V usage is TRBV5-5 and J usage is TRBJ2-7; maybe TRBD1 (6 bases). V was clipped by 5 bases and J by 6 bases, with 18 bases between them. The CDR3 runs 14 residues. Germline V gene sequence: CDR1 SGHKS, CDR2 YYEKEE (reference sequence). This CDR3 reads CASRPGATKSEQYF. CDR3 sequence (DNA): TGTGCCAGCAGACCAGGGGCGACTAAGAGCGAGCAGTACTTC.

J is TRBJ2-1 and V is TRBV18; TRBD2 agrees at 7 bases. Trimming took 1 base from V and 3 from J; bases not matched to a gene: 3. Germline V gene data show CDR1 as KGHSH and CDR2 as LQKENI. The CDR3 spans 15 residues. This chain's CDR3 is CASSPLAGLYNEQFF. CDR3 coding DNA: TGTGCCAGCTCACCACTAGCGGGTCTCTACAATGAGCAGTTCTTC.

The chain is built from TRBV3-1 (or the pseudogene TRBV3-2) and TRBJ2-3; 10 bases line up with TRBD2. The CDR3 is 18 amino acids. With 4 bases clipped from V and 5 bases from J, the junction kept 15 bases outside the gene matches. CDR1 LGHDT and CDR2 YNNKEL come from the germline V gene (reference sequence). This CDR3 reads CASSPHRVAGGRGDTQYF. Here the CDR3 DNA reads TGTGCCAGCAGCCCCCACCGGGTAGCGGGGGGCCGGGGAGATACGCAGTATTTT.

The chain employs TRBV9 and TRBJ2-7, with a tentative D call TRBD1 (5 bases). The V gene lost 0 bases and the J gene lost 2 bases, with 12 bases spanning the gap. The CDR3 is 15 residues long. CDR1 SGDLS and CDR2 YYNGEE come from the germline V gene. CDR3 amino acids: CASSVAAGSTYEQYF. The DNA of the CDR3 is TGTGCCAGCAGCGTAGCTGCAGGGTCCACCTACGAGCAGTACTTC.

V and J are TRBV15 and TRBJ1-1, with D possibly being TRBD1 (5 bases). Germline V gene data show CDR1 as LNHNV and CDR2 as YYDKDF (reference sequence). This CDR3 has 15 amino acids. Trimming left V 5 bases short and J 0 bases short, with 13 bases between. The CDR3 DNA follows: TGTGCCACCAGCGGGAGGGGACGGATGAACACTGAAGCTTTCTTT. It encodes CATSGRGRMNTEAFF.

The V call is TRBV2, the J call TRBJ2-3; TRBD2 matches at 9 bases. From germline, CDR1 is SNHLY and CDR2 FYNNEI. V lost 4 bases, J lost 8 bases, and 13 bases stayed unmatched. The CDR3 spans 16 residues. CDR3 region: CASSGGGLAGVSTQYF. CDR3 bases: TGTGCCAGCAGTGGAGGGGGTTTAGCGGGGGTTTCTACGCAGTATTTT.

The rearrangement links TRBV27 to TRBJ1-4, with 8 nucleotides matching TRBD1. The CDR3 is 15 amino acids. The trim removed 4 bases at V and 3 bases at J, leaving 4 bases unmatched. Germline V gene data show CDR1 as MNHEY and CDR2 as SMNVEV (reference sequence). CDR3 protein: CASSSKQGANEKLFF. CDR3 in DNA: TGTGCCAGCAGTTCCAAACAGGGGGCTAATGAAAAACTGTTTTTT.